Following are 20 T cell receptor beta chains from one sample sequenced in a study of blood T cell repertoires in COVID-19. TCRdb's copy holds only in-frame clones and misses some; the assay was immunoSEQ multiplex PCR. The sample lists 150,000 to 200,000 clones, 80% seen once, with over 13% in the top ten. The sample taken for sequencing was PBMCs or T cells enriched from blood (not recorded which). These receptors all come from a man in his 60s who had been exposed to COVID-19.

This chain joins TRBV19 and TRBJ1-3, with D uncertain. Trimming took 3 bases from V and 0 from J, leaving 6 bases between them. Germline CDR1 reads LNHDA; CDR2 reads SQIVND (reference sequence). The CDR3 consists of 14 residues. The CDR3 is CASSMPSSGNTIYF. CDR3 nucleotide sequence: TGTGCCAGTAGTATGCCCAGCTCTGGAAACACCATATATTTT.

This sequence joins TRBV7-7 and TRBJ2-2; TRBD1 matches at 10 bases. CDR3 length: 15 amino acids. Germline CDR1 reads SSHAT; CDR2 reads FNYEAQ (reference sequence). After removal of 5 bases from V and 9 bases from J, the junction contained 9 bases not matched to a gene. DNA for the CDR3: TGTGCCAGCAGCGCCCGACAGGGGGCAGGTTGGGAGCTGTTTTTT. It specifies CASSARQGAGWELFF.

This clone was observed a handful of times. This chain connects TRBV11-1 to TRBJ1-1; D is possibly TRBD1 (6 bases). This CDR3 comprises 16 residues. V dropped 1 base and J dropped 0 bases, with 12 bases sitting between them. The germline V gene encodes CDR1 SGHAT and CDR2 FQDESV (reference sequence). The CDR3 DNA sequence: TGTGCCAGCAGCTTAGTCCCGGGACAATTGAACACTGAAGCTTTCTTT. This sequence encodes CASSLVPGQLNTEAFF.

J is TRBJ1-5 and V is TRBV19; TRBD1 agrees at 8 bases. Germline CDR1 reads LNHDA; CDR2 reads SQIVND (reference sequence). Trimming removed 4 bases from V and 4 bases from J; junction bases left unmatched: 6. The CDR3 loop spans 15 amino acids. This chain's CDR3 is CASSTQGTGNQPQHF. CDR3 in DNA: TGTGCCAGTAGTACTCAAGGGACAGGAAATCAGCCCCAGCATTTT.

This sequence joins TRBV29-1 and TRBJ1-5; D may be TRBD1 (6 bases). The CDR3 length is 14 residues. V shed 4 bases and J shed 0 bases, with 10 bases lying between them. CDR1 SQVTM and CDR2 ANQGSEA come from the germline V gene. This CDR3 is CSVASDSSNQPQHF. The DNA for the CDR3 is TGCAGCGTTGCTTCGGACAGTAGCAATCAGCCCCAGCATTTT.

The chain links TRBV5-4 to TRBJ1-1; D might be TRBD1 (5 bases). The CDR3 runs 14 residues. Trimming cost V 1 base and J 7 bases, with 14 bases left between them. Germline values: CDR1 SGHNT, CDR2 YYREEE (reference sequence). The CDR3 protein is CASSLQAGGGEAFF. The DNA of the CDR3 is TGTGCCAGCAGCTTGCAGGCTGGGGGGGGTGAAGCTTTCTTT.

For the CDR3, the DNA is TGTGCCAGCAGAGGACAGGTAAATACTGAAGCTTTCTTT. It yields the protein CASRGQVNTEAFF. The chain links TRBV7-2 to TRBJ1-1; 7 bases map to TRBD1. V gave up 6 bases and J gave up 5 bases; unmatched junction bases: 6. Per the germline V gene, CDR1 is SGHTA and CDR2 is FQGNSA. The CDR3 consists of 13 residues.

The chain uses TRBV12-3 or TRBV12-4 and TRBJ2-6; unclear D gene. Trimming left V 8 bases short and J 0 bases short, with 5 bases between. This CDR3 contains 13 residues. The CDR3 protein is CASRDSGANVLTF. Written as DNA, the CDR3 is TGTGCCAGCCGAGACTCTGGGGCCAACGTCCTGACTTTC.

The chain combines TRBV7-9 with TRBJ2-2; D might be TRBD2 (6 bases). This CDR3 is 18 amino acids long. The germline V gene encodes CDR1 SEHNR and CDR2 FQNEAQ (reference sequence). The V end was cut by 5 bases, the J end by 4 bases, with 23 bases between. CDR3 loop: CASSLDSGSSPGTGELFF. The CDR3 region has the DNA TGTGCCAGCAGCCTGGATAGCGGCAGCTCCCCCGGCACCGGGGAGCTGTTTTTT.

The chain is built from TRBV2 and TRBJ1-2; D perhaps matches TRBD1 (5 bases). Per germline, CDR1 SNHLY and CDR2 FYNNEI. The length of the CDR3 is 13 residues. V lost 3 bases, J lost 3 bases, and 8 bases lay in between. The CDR3 DNA reads TGTGCCAGCAGTGATTTGACAGACTATGGCTACACCTTC. As protein: CASSDLTDYGYTF.

The V gene is TRBV28, the J gene TRBJ2-7; 8 bases align to TRBD2. Germline V gene sequence: CDR1 MDHEN, CDR2 SYDVKM. J gave up 0 bases and V 7 bases, and 5 bases lay outside the gene matches. The CDR3 consists of 14 residues. The CDR3 coding sequence is TGTGCCAGCAAGAATAGCGGGGTCTCCTACGAGCAGTACTTC. It translates to CASKNSGVSYEQYF.

The chain links TRBV6-1 to TRBJ2-7; D unresolved. The length of the CDR3 is 15 residues. V gave up 1 base and J gave up 4 bases, with 14 bases separating them. Per the germline V gene, CDR1 is MNHNS and CDR2 is SASEGT. The CDR3 nucleotides are TGTGCCAGCAGTGAAGGAGAGTGGGCCCTATACGAGCAGTACTTC. It is translated as CASSEGEWALYEQYF.

The CDR3 sequence is CASSTGTTQGRTQYF. The CDR3 bases are TGCGCCAGCAGCACGGGGACTACCCAGGGGAGGACCCAGTACTTC. The rearrangement uses TRBV5-1 and TRBJ2-5; possible D gene TRBD2, 7 bases. V was pared by 4 bases and J by 7 bases, with 20 bases between. The germline V gene encodes CDR1 SGHRS and CDR2 YFSETQ. The CDR3 contains 15 residues.

The gene calls are TRBV6-2 or TRBV6-3 and TRBJ2-7; 9 bases align to TRBD1. Germline assignment: CDR1 MNHEY and CDR2 SVGEGT. This CDR3 comprises 14 residues. The junction had 1 base not matched to a gene; V was cut back by 4 bases and J by 0 bases. CDR3 sequence (DNA): TGTGCCAGCAGTTCGGACAGGGGCTCCTACGAGCAGTACTTC. It is translated as CASSSDRGSYEQYF.

This clone was counted a few times. J is TRBJ1-1 and V is TRBV7-8; weak D call: TRBD1 (5 bases). CDR1 SGHVS and CDR2 FQNEAQ come from the germline V gene. The CDR3 has 14 amino acids. V lost 5 bases, J lost 5 bases, and 15 bases lay in between. Here the CDR3 DNA reads TGTGCCAGCAGCCTCTTTCGGCGGGGGACTGAAGCTTTCTTT. It codes for CASSLFRRGTEAFF.

The chain joins TRBV11-2 to TRBJ2-7, with D possibly matching TRBD1 (6 bases). CDR1 is SGHAT, CDR2 FQNNGV, per germline. This CDR3 has 14 amino acids. Trimming removed 0 bases at V and 5 bases at J, with 11 bases between. CDR3: CASSLDRGGDEQYF. The CDR3 bases are TGTGCCAGCAGCTTAGATCGAGGGGGAGACGAGCAGTACTTC.

The table lists this clone with a count of one. The CDR3, as DNA: TGTGCCAGCAGCGCCGGACAGGCGTCTGAAGCTTTCTTT. It specifies CASSAGQASEAFF. The V call is TRBV2, the J call TRBJ1-1, with 7 bases fitting TRBD1. The CDR3 is 13 residues long. The germline CDR1 and CDR2 sequences are SNHLY and FYNNEI. J lost 6 bases, V lost 6 bases, and 7 bases had no gene match. Variable domain in full (rest from reference TRBV2 and TRBJ1-1): EPEVTQTPSHQVTQMGQEVILRCVPISNHLYFYWYRQILGQKVEFLVSFYNNEISEKSEIFDDQFSVERPDGSNFTLKIRSTKLEDSAMYFCASSAGQASEAFFGQGTRLTVV.

This clone was seen only a few times. The chain couples TRBV19 to TRBJ2-7; 9 nucleotides match TRBD2. CDR3 length: 15 amino acids. The V gene end was trimmed by 5 bases and the J gene end by 3 bases; junction bases not matched to a gene: 8. Germline lookup yields CDR1 LNHDA and CDR2 SQIVND (reference sequence). The CDR3 region is CASSLSGLADYEQYF. CDR3 in DNA: TGTGCCAGTAGTCTCTCGGGACTAGCAGACTACGAGCAGTACTTC.

The chain uses TRBV10-3 and TRBJ1-1; the D is unclear. The CDR3 runs to 15 residues. V was clipped by 4 bases and J by 1 base, with 13 bases between them. CDR1 and CDR2 from the germline V gene are ENHRY and SYGVKD. CDR3 sequence (DNA): TGTGCCATCAGTGTGTCGGCAGCGTCGAACACTGAAGCTTTCTTT. As protein: CAISVSAASNTEAFF.

This chain links TRBV28 with TRBJ1-1; the D is unclear. CDR1 MDHEN and CDR2 SYDVKM come from the germline V gene. Trimming removed 5 bases at V and 8 bases at J, with 15 bases between. The CDR3 runs to 13 residues. This CDR3 is CASSQLKPVEAFF. The CDR3 coding sequence is TGTGCCAGCAGTCAACTAAAGCCAGTAGAAGCTTTCTTT.